This T cell receptor beta chain was identified in a study of beta chain features in type 1 diabetes. General study findings and limits: PCR might pick shorter templates more often, in the same way for patients and controls.

Since all of the isolated RNA was reverse transcribed, expressed TCRB transcripts were what got sequenced. Around 3.57 million reads was the average for naive, central memory and regulatory T cell samples. Here immunoSEQ multiplex PCR was the method, and the copy in TCRdb shows in-frame clones only, minus some. The repertoire holds 300,000 to 450,000 clones, around 19% seen once, with about 0.044% in the top ten. The sample holds a few counts of this clone. Its antigen is not identified. Unmatched junction bases numbered 7, after V lost 6 bases and J lost 6 bases. Germline V gene lookup returns CDR1 SGHTA and CDR2 FQGNSA. The CDR3 loop spans 15 amino acids. Using CD45RO/CCR7/CD25/CD127/CD95/CD27, CD4+ naive, central memory, regulatory and stem cell-like memory cells were sorted.

Material for sequencing was naive CD4+ T cells from blood. This sequence originates from a woman under 30 in good health. This chain joins TRBV7-2 and TRBJ2-1; 11 positions match TRBD1. The CDR3 DNA reads TGTGCCAGCAGACAGGGACAGGGGGGACGCAATGAGCAGTTCTTC. Residues: CASRQGQGGRNEQFF.